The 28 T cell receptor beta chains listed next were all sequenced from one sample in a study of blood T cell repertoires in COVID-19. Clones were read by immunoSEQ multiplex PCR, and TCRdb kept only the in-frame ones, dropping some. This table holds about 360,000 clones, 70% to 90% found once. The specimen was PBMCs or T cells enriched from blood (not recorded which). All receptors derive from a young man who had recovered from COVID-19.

DNA for the CDR3: TGCGCCAGCAGCTCCCAAGGGGAAATTCGCGAGCAGTACTTC. Translation: CASSSQGEIREQYF. V usage is TRBV5-1 and J usage is TRBJ2-7; D possibly corresponds to TRBD1 (5 bases). CDR3 length: 14 residues. Germline assignment: CDR1 SGHRS and CDR2 YFSETQ. With 3 bases removed from V and 6 bases from J, the gap between germline ends came to 16 bases.

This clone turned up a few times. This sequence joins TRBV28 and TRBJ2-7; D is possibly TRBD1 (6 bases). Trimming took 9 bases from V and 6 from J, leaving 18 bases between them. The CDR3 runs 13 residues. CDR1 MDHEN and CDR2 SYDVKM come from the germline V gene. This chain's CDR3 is CASLGDTTFEQYF. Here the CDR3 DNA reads TGTGCCAGTTTAGGGGACACGACTTTCGAGCAGTACTTC.

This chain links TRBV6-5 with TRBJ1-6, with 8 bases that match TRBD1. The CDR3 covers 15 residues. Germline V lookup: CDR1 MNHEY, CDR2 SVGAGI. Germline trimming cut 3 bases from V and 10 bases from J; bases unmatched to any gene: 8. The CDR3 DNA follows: TGTGCCAGCAGTTATGGTACGCGGACAGGGTCACCCCTCCACTTT. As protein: CASSYGTRTGSPLHF.

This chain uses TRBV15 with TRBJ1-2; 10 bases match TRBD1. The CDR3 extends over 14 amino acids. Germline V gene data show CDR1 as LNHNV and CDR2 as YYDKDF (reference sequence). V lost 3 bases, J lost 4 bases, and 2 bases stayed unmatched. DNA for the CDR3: TGTGCCACCAGCAGGGACAGGGGGACCTATGGCTACACCTTC. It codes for CATSRDRGTYGYTF.

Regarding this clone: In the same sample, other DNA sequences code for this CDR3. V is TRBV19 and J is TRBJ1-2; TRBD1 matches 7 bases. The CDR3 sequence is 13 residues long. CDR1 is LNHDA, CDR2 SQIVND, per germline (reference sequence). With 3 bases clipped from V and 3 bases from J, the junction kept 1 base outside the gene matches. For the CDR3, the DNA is TGTGCCAGTAGTATCGACAGGGACTATGGCTACACCTTC. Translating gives CASSIDRDYGYTF.

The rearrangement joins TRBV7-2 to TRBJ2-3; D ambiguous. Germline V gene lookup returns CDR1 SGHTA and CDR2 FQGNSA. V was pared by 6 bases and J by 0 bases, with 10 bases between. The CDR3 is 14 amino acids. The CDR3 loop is CASRYDTSTDTQYF. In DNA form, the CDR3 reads TGTGCCAGCAGATACGACACTAGCACAGATACGCAGTATTTT.

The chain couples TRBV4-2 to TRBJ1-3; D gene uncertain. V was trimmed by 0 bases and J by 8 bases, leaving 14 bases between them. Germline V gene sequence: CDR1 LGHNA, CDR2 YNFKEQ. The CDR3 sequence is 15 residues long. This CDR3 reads CASSQDYERGDTIYF. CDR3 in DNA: TGTGCCAGCAGCCAAGATTACGAACGGGGTGACACCATATATTTT.

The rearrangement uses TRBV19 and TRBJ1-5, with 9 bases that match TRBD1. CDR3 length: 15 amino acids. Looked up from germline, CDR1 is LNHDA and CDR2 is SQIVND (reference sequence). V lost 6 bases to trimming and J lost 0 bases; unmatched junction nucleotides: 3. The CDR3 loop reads CASRQQGASNQPQHF. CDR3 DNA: TGTGCCAGTAGACAACAGGGGGCTAGCAATCAGCCCCAGCATTTT.

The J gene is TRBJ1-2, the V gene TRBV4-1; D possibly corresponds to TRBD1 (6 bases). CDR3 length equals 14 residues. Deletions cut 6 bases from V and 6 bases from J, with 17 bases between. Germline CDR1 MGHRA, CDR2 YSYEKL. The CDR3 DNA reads TGCGCCAGCAGGCCAATTGGTGGGGGCCATGGCTACACCTTC. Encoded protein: CASRPIGGGHGYTF.

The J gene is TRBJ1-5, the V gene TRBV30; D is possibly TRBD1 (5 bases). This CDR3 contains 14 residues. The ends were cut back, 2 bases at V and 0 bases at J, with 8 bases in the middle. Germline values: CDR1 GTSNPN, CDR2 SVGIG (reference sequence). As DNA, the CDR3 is TGTGCCTGGAGTAGGAGGGGTAGCAATCAGCCCCAGCATTTT. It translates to CAWSRRGSNQPQHF. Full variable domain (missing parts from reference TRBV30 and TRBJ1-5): SQTIHQWPATLVQPVGSPLSLECTVEGTSNPNLYWYRQAAGRGLQLLFYSVGIGQISSEVPQNLSASRPQDRQFILSSKKLLLSDSGFYLCAWSRRGSNQPQHFGDGTRLSIL.

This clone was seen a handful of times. Here the CDR3 DNA reads TGTGCCAGCAGATCAGGGGGACAGACGAACACTGAAGCTTTCTTT. Protein sequence: CASRSGGQTNTEAFF. The chain joins TRBV7-8 to TRBJ1-1; 7 positions match TRBD1. In germline, CDR1 is SGHVS, CDR2 FQNEAQ. The CDR3 runs 15 residues. The V gene end was trimmed by 6 bases and the J gene end by 1 base; junction bases not matched to a gene: 8.

The CDR3 coding sequence is TGTGCCAGTAGTACAGGGGGCCGTCAGCCCCAGCATTTT. Protein product: CASSTGGRQPQHF. The chain recombines TRBV19 with TRBJ1-5, with 8 positions matching TRBD1. This CDR3 has 13 residues. Germline V lookup: CDR1 LNHDA, CDR2 SQIVND (reference sequence). V shed 4 bases, J shed 6 bases, and the junction held 2 bases outside the gene matches.

The CDR3 sequence is CASSVFGDYQETQYF. CDR3 DNA sequence: TGTGCCAGCAGTGTGTTTGGGGACTACCAAGAGACCCAGTACTTC. J is TRBJ2-5 and V is TRBV2, with D perhaps matching TRBD2 (6 bases). Between the trimmed V and J ends, which lost 4 bases and 0 bases, there was a span of 12 bases. Germline V gene sequence: CDR1 SNHLY, CDR2 FYNNEI. The CDR3 sequence is 15 residues long.

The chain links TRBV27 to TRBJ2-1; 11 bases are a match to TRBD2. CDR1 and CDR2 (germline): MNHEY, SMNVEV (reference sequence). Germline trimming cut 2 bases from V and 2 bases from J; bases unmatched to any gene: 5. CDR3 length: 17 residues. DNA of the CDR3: TGTGCCAGCAGTTTACCGCCTAGCGGGAGGACCTACAATGAGCAGTTCTTC. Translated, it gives CASSLPPSGRTYNEQFF.

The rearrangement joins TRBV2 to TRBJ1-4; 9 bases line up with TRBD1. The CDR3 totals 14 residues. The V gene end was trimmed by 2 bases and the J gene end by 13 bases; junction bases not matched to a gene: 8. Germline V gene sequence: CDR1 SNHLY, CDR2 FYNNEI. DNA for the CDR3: TGTGCCAGCAGTGAACGGGACAGGGCCGGGGGACTGTTTTTT. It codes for CASSERDRAGGLFF.

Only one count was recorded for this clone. The CDR3 DNA reads TGTGCCAGCAACATACAGGGGGCTTACGAGCAGTACTTC. It encodes CASNIQGAYEQYF. The chain employs TRBV2 and TRBJ2-7, with 9 bases that match TRBD1. Trimming at V came to 7 bases and at J to 4 bases, leaving 5 bases not matched to a gene. Per the germline V gene, CDR1 is SNHLY and CDR2 is FYNNEI. There are 13 residues in the CDR3.

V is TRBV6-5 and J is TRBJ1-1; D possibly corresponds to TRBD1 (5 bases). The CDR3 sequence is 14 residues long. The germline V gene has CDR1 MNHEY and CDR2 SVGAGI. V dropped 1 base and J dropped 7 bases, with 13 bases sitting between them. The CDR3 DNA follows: TGTGCCAGCAGTTACTTGTTGGGGCGGAGTGAAGCTTTCTTT. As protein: CASSYLLGRSEAFF.

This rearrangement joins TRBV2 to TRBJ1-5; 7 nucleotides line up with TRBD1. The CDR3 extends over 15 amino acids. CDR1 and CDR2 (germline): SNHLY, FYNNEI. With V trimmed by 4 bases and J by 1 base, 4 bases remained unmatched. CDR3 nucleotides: TGTGCCAGCAGTGGGGACAGTGGAAGCAATCAGCCCCAGCATTTT. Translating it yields CASSGDSGSNQPQHF.

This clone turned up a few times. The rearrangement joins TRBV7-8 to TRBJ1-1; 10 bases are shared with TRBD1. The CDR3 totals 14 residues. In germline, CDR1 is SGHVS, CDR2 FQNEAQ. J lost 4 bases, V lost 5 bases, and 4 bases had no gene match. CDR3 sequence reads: CASSRRTGGTEAFF. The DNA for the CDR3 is TGTGCCAGCAGCAGACGGACAGGGGGCACTGAAGCTTTCTTT.

CDR3 amino acids: CASSHREADTQYF. The CDR3 bases are TGTGCCAGCAGCCATCGCGAGGCAGATACGCAGTATTTT. This chain joins TRBV3-1 (or the pseudogene TRBV3-2) and TRBJ2-3, with D uncertain. The CDR3 length is 13 residues. Germline CDR1 and CDR2: LGHDT and YNNKEL (reference sequence). The V and J ends lost 3 bases and 4 bases respectively, with 8 bases between them.

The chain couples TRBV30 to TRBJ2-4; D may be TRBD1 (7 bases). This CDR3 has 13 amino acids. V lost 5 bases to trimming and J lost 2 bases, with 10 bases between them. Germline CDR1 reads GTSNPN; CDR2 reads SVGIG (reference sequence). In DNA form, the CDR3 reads TGTGCCTGGGCAGGGGGGACCAAAAACATTCAGTACTTC. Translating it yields CAWAGGTKNIQYF.

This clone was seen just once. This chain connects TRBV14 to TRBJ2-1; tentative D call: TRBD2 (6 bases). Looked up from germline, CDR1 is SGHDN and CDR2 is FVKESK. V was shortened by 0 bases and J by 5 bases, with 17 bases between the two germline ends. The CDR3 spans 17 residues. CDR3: CASSQEGLGLANNEQFF. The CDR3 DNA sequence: TGTGCCAGCAGCCAAGAAGGGCTGGGACTGGCGAACAATGAGCAGTTCTTC.

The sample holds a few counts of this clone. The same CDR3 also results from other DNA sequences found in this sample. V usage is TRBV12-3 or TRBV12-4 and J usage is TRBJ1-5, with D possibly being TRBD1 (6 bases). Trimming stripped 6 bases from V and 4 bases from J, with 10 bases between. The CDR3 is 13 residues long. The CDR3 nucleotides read TGTGCCAGCAGCCCCAGGGGAAATCAGCCCCAGCATTTT. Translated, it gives CASSPRGNQPQHF.

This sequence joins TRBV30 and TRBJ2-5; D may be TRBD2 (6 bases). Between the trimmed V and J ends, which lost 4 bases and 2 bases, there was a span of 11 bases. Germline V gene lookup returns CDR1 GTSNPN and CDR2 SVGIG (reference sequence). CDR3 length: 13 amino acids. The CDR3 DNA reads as TGTGCCTGGAACCGGGGGTTTCAAGAGACCCAGTACTTC. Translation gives CAWNRGFQETQYF. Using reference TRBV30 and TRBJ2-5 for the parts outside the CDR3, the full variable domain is SQTIHQWPATLVQPVGSPLSLECTVEGTSNPNLYWYRQAAGRGLQLLFYSVGIGQISSEVPQNLSASRPQDRQFILSSKKLLLSDSGFYLCAWNRGFQETQYFGPGTRLLVL.

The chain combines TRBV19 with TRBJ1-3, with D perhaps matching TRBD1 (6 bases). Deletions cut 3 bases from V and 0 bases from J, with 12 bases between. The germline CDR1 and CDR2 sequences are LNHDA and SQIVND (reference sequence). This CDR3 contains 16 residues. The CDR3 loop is CASSIGTHISGNTIYF. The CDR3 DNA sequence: TGTGCCAGTAGTATCGGGACACATATCTCTGGAAACACCATATATTTT.

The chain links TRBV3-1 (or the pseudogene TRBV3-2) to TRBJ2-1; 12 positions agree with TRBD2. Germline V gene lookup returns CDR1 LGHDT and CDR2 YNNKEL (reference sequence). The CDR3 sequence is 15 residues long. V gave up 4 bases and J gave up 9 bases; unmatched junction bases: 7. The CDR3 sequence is CASSPTSGGTGEQFF. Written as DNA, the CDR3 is TGTGCCAGCAGCCCAACTAGCGGGGGGACGGGTGAGCAGTTCTTC.

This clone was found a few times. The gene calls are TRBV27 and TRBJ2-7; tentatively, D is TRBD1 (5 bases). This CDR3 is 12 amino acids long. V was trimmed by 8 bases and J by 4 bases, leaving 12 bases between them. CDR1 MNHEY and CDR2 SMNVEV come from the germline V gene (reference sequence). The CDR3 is CASGRGSYEQYF. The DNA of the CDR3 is TGTGCCAGCGGTAGGGGTTCTTACGAGCAGTACTTC.

Written as DNA, the CDR3 is TGTGCCAGCAGCTTAGCGTCAGGGAATCAGCCCCAGCATTTT. This encodes CASSLASGNQPQHF. This rearrangement joins TRBV7-9 to TRBJ1-5; D is perhaps TRBD1 (5 bases). Trimming removed 0 bases from V and 4 bases from J, with 7 bases in between. The CDR3 is 14 residues long. Germline V lookup: CDR1 SEHNR, CDR2 FQNEAQ (reference sequence).